Each of the 25 T cell receptor beta chains below was sequenced from the same sample in a study of OX40 agonist ivuxolimab in advanced cancers. TCRdb's table, derived via immunoSEQ multiplex PCR, lists solely in-frame clones and lacks some. The profile covers about 98,000 clones, with 85% to 95% appearing a single time and around 0.25% taken by the ten largest. Sequencing was performed on CD4+ or CD8+ T cells sorted from blood, taken in a trial of the OX40 agonist ivuxolimab. The source of these receptors is an adult with an advanced solid tumor such as melanoma, head and neck, liver or kidney cancer.

V and J are TRBV21-1 and TRBJ1-3. TRBV21-1 is a listed pseudogene. CDR3 length equals 15 residues. The CDR3 DNA follows: TGTGCCAGCAGAGTGCTACAACACGCACGAAACACCATATATTTT. Amino acids: CASRVLQHARNTIYF.

V and J are TRBV7-3 and TRBJ1-1; D is unclear. This CDR3 spans 13 amino acids. CDR1 SGHTA and CDR2 FQGTGA come from the germline V gene. Trimming stripped 0 bases from V and 10 bases from J, with 12 bases between. The DNA of the CDR3 is TGTGCCAGCAGCTTAACTATGGCAACGATAGCTTTCTTT. This translates into CASSLTMATIAFF.

This clone appeared a few times. This chain connects TRBV7-2 to TRBJ1-2; no clear D. Germline V gene data show CDR1 as SGHTA and CDR2 as FQGNSA. V was clipped by 5 bases and J by 2 bases, with 15 bases between them. There are 15 residues in the CDR3. Here the CDR3 DNA reads TGTGCCAGCAGCCCGAGCCCCCCTCGAAACTATGGCTACACCTTC. This encodes CASSPSPPRNYGYTF. Full variable domain (outside the CDR3, taken from reference TRBV7-2 and TRBJ1-2): GAGVSQSPSNKVTEKGKDVELRCDPISGHTALYWYRQSLGQGLEFLIYFQGNSAPDKSGLPSDRFSAERTGGSVSTLTIQRTQQEDSAVYLCASSPSPPRNYGYTFGSGTRLTVV.

Comments on this clone: This same CDR3 is encoded by further DNA sequences in the sample. The rearrangement uses TRBV15 and TRBJ2-3; D not certain. CDR3 length equals 14 residues. Germline V lookup: CDR1 LNHNV, CDR2 YYDKDF (reference sequence). Trimming removed 5 bases from V and 2 bases from J, with 11 bases in between. Here the CDR3 reads CATSLDEFTDTQYF. The CDR3 nucleotides read TGTGCCACCAGCCTGGACGAGTTCACAGATACGCAGTATTTT.

This clone was seen just once. The chain joins TRBV7-3 to TRBJ2-1; 9 bases are a match to TRBD1. The germline CDR1 and CDR2 sequences are SGHTA and FQGTGA. V gave up 3 bases and J gave up 10 bases; unmatched junction bases: 10. The CDR3 loop spans 15 amino acids. CDR3 loop: CASSFGDRDFNEQFF. The CDR3 DNA reads as TGTGCCAGCAGCTTTGGGGACAGGGATTTTAACGAGCAGTTCTTC.

This CDR3 is CSARVAYGYTF. DNA for the CDR3: TGCAGTGCTCGCGTTGCATATGGCTACACCTTC. The J gene is TRBJ1-2, the V gene TRBV20-1; no definite D call. Germline V lookup: CDR1 DFQATT, CDR2 SNEGSKA (reference sequence). V lost 5 bases and J lost 5, with 9 bases in between. This CDR3 has 11 amino acids.

J is TRBJ1-3 and V is TRBV6-6; 8 bases line up with TRBD1. V lost 2 bases to trimming and J lost 3 bases; unmatched junction nucleotides: 6. This CDR3 comprises 16 residues. The germline V gene encodes CDR1 MNHNY and CDR2 SVGAGI (reference sequence). CDR3 sequence: CASSYRTGLGGNTIYF. The CDR3 coding sequence is TGTGCCAGCAGTTACCGGACAGGGCTTGGTGGAAACACCATATATTTT.

Only one count was recorded for this clone. The chain employs TRBV11-2 and TRBJ2-7; D gene ambiguous. Germline assignment: CDR1 SGHAT and CDR2 FQNNGV. V gave up 6 bases and J gave up 3 bases, with 9 bases separating them. This CDR3 has 12 residues. The CDR3 sequence is CASSLTGYEQYF. The CDR3 bases are TGTGCCAGCAGTCTCACCGGCTACGAGCAGTACTTC.

The chain is built from TRBV7-9 and TRBJ2-3; 7 bases align to TRBD2. The germline CDR1 and CDR2 sequences are SEHNR and FQNEAQ (reference sequence). J lost 1 base, V lost 1 base, and 8 bases had no gene match. The CDR3 runs 17 residues. In DNA form, the CDR3 reads TGTGCCAGCAGCTTAGGGCTAGCGGAAATAGGCACAGATACGCAGTATTTT. Translation: CASSLGLAEIGTDTQYF.

The gene calls are TRBV11-3 and TRBJ2-1, with TRBD2 identical over 12 bases. CDR1 and CDR2 from the germline V gene are SGHNT and YENEEA. The V segment lost 5 bases and the J segment 7 bases; nucleotides outside the gene matches: 6. This CDR3 has 15 amino acids. DNA for the CDR3: TGTGCCAGCAGCGGAAGACTAGCGGGAGATAATGAGCAGTTCTTC. It is translated as CASSGRLAGDNEQFF.

Details on this clone: The sample has other DNA sequences that encode this CDR3 too. This chain connects TRBV28 to TRBJ2-5, with no clear D. The ends were cut back, 2 bases at V and 5 bases at J, with 3 bases in the middle. This CDR3 has 11 amino acids. The germline CDR1 and CDR2 sequences are MDHEN and SYDVKM. As DNA, the CDR3 is TGTGCCAGCAGTTTAAGGGAGACCCAGTACTTC. This encodes CASSLRETQYF. The full variable domain, with the rest looked up from reference TRBV28 and TRBJ2-5, is DVKVTQSSRYLVKRTGEKVFLECVQDMDHENMFWYRQDPGLGLRLIYFSYDVKMKEKGDIPEGYSVSREKKERFSLILESASTNQTSMYLCASSLRETQYFGPGTRLLVL.

The rearrangement joins TRBV2 to TRBJ1-5; D perhaps matches TRBD1 (5 bases). The CDR3 contains 11 residues. Germline-derived CDR1 and CDR2 are SNHLY and FYNNEI. The V and J ends lost 6 bases and 11 bases respectively, with 11 bases between them. CDR3 nucleotide sequence: TGTGCCAGCAGGGGGGAATGGGCCCAGCATTTT. It translates to CASRGEWAQHF.

This chain connects TRBV11-3 to TRBJ2-6; tentatively, D is TRBD1 (6 bases). Germline V gene data show CDR1 as SGHNT and CDR2 as YENEEA. V lost 2 bases and J 2 bases, leaving 19 bases between the germline ends. This CDR3 has 19 amino acids. CDR3: CASSLRGQPTGPGANVLTF. The CDR3 nucleotides read TGTGCCAGCAGCTTACGCGGACAGCCCACGGGACCTGGGGCCAACGTCCTGACTTTC.

The chain couples TRBV28 to TRBJ2-7, with D possibly called TRBD1 or TRBD2 (5 bases each). Germline CDR1 MDHEN, CDR2 SYDVKM. V was cut by 6 bases and J by 9 bases, with 24 bases left in between. CDR3 length: 15 residues. The CDR3 loop is CASSRGPREGYRQYF. Here the CDR3 DNA reads TGTGCCAGCAGCCGGGGACCCCGAGAGGGTTATCGGCAGTACTTC.

This clone was seen only once. J is TRBJ1-5 and V is TRBV7-8; possibly TRBD1 for D (5 bases). V shed 5 bases and J shed 5 bases, with 16 bases lying between them. There are 15 residues in the CDR3. Germline CDR1 and CDR2: SGHVS and FQNEAQ. The CDR3 here is CASSDVTRGHQPQHF. In nucleotides, the CDR3 is TGTGCCAGCAGCGATGTCACGAGGGGCCATCAGCCCCAGCATTTT.

The chain links TRBV4-2 to TRBJ1-2; D gene uncertain. This CDR3 contains 16 residues. Per the germline V gene, CDR1 is LGHNA and CDR2 is YNFKEQ. Trimming removed 0 bases from V and 8 bases from J, with 19 bases in between. The CDR3 DNA follows: TGTGCCAGCAGCCAAGATATAAGGCCCTCAAGAGAGGGCTACACCTTC. This codes for CASSQDIRPSREGYTF.

This chain connects TRBV20-1 to TRBJ2-7, with D unclear. This CDR3 region has 10 residues. V lost 3 bases, J lost 6 bases, and 6 bases lay in between. Per the germline V gene, CDR1 is DFQATT and CDR2 is SNEGSKA (reference sequence). CDR3 DNA sequence: TGCAGTGCTAGTCGCTTCGAGCAGTACTTC. Translating gives CSASRFEQYF.

CDR3 residues: CASSIALPDQPQHF. The CDR3 DNA follows: TGTGCCAGTAGTATAGCCCTGCCTGATCAGCCCCAGCATTTT. The chain uses TRBV19 and TRBJ1-5; D gene uncertain. CDR3 size: 14 residues. Germline lookup yields CDR1 LNHDA and CDR2 SQIVND (reference sequence). V was clipped by 1 base and J by 5 bases, with 9 bases between them.

The chain recombines TRBV28 with TRBJ1-2; D call uncertain. CDR1 is MDHEN, CDR2 SYDVKM, per germline. The CDR3 sequence is 14 residues long. The V end lost 1 base, the J end lost 8 bases, and 14 bases lay between the germline ends. The CDR3: CASSLLRLLNGYTF. CDR3 DNA sequence: TGTGCCAGCAGTTTATTACGGCTATTGAACGGCTACACCTTC.

The genes are TRBV4-2 and TRBJ2-7, with 10 bases lining up with TRBD1. V dropped 4 bases and J dropped 7; count of bases not matched to a gene: 10. There are 15 residues in the CDR3. From germline, CDR1 is LGHNA and CDR2 YNFKEQ. DNA for the CDR3: TGTGCCAGCAGCCTAACCGGGACAGGGGCGCGGGAGCAGTACTTC. It codes for CASSLTGTGAREQYF.

This rearrangement joins TRBV29-1 to TRBJ2-3; D unclear. In germline, CDR1 is SQVTM, CDR2 ANQGSEA. The CDR3 covers 11 residues. The germline V and J ends were trimmed by 4 bases and 7 bases, with 9 bases remaining between them. CDR3 in amino acids: CSVVSGYTQYF. The DNA for the CDR3 is TGCAGCGTTGTCTCTGGTTATACGCAGTATTTT.

The chain is built from TRBV30 and TRBJ1-3; D ambiguous. This CDR3 comprises 14 residues. The V end was cut by 4 bases, the J end by 0 bases, with 10 bases between. From germline, CDR1 is GTSNPN and CDR2 SVGIG (reference sequence). The CDR3 DNA follows: TGTGCCTGGAATCCGAAATTCTCTGGAAACACCATATATTTT. Its translation is CAWNPKFSGNTIYF.

This rearrangement joins TRBV4-3 to TRBJ1-3; D gene ambiguous. Trimming pared 0 bases from V and 0 bases from J, leaving 3 bases between. The CDR3 is 14 residues long. Germline CDR1 and CDR2: LGHNA and YSLEER. CDR3 sequence reads: CASSQEGSGNTIYF. DNA of the CDR3: TGCGCCAGCAGCCAAGAAGGCTCTGGAAACACCATATATTTT.

V gene TRBV7-3 combines with J gene TRBJ1-5; D unclear. This CDR3 spans 16 amino acids. CDR1 SGHTA and CDR2 FQGTGA come from the germline V gene. V lost 5 bases and J lost 9, with 23 bases in between. This CDR3 reads CASSPAGPHNPSPQHF. CDR3 DNA: TGTGCCAGCAGCCCAGCCGGGCCCCATAACCCATCGCCCCAGCATTTT. The full variable domain, its missing parts supplied by reference TRBV7-3 and TRBJ1-5, is GAGVSQTPSNKVTEKGKYVELRCDPISGHTALYWYRQSLGQGPEFLIYFQGTGAADDSGLPNDRFFAVRPEGSVSTLKIQRTERGDSAVYLCASSPAGPHNPSPQHFGDGTRLSIL.

This chain joins TRBV9 and TRBJ2-1; tentatively, D is TRBD2 (6 bases). Germline loops: CDR1 SGDLS, CDR2 YYNGEE. This CDR3 has 15 residues. Trimming stripped 1 base from V and 1 base from J, with 9 bases between. CDR3 coding DNA: TGTGCCAGCAGCGTAACCGCGGGGTCCTACAATGAGCAGTTCTTC. Amino acids: CASSVTAGSYNEQFF.